The source of this T cell receptor beta chain is a study of blood T cell repertoires in COVID-19. As for the study in general: Sources were T cells, B-cell-depleted T cells, or PBMCs; the material itself was cDNA or gDNA.

The germline V gene encodes CDR1 SGHTA and CDR2 FQGNSA. J was trimmed by 3 bases and V by 0 bases; bases with no gene match: 9. The CDR3 spans 17 residues. Here immunoSEQ multiplex PCR was the method, and the copy in TCRdb shows in-frame clones only, minus some. The table has around 270,000 clones, 88% seen once. Input material: PBMCs or T cells enriched from blood (not recorded which). This clonotype was obtained from a woman in her thirties or forties who had been exposed to COVID-19. This chain links TRBV7-2 with TRBJ2-3, with TRBD2 identical over 7 bases. CDR3: CASSLAVAGVRTDTQYF. The CDR3 nucleotides read TGTGCCAGCAGCTTAGCGGTGGCGGGAGTCAGGACAGATACGCAGTATTTT. The variable domain in full, with the rest retrieved from reference TRBV7-2 and TRBJ2-3, is GAGVSQSPSNKVTEKGKDVELRCDPISGHTALYWYRQSLGQGLEFLIYFQGNSAPDKSGLPSDRFSAERTGGSVSTLTIQRTQQEDSAVYLCASSLAVAGVRTDTQYFGPGTRLTVL.